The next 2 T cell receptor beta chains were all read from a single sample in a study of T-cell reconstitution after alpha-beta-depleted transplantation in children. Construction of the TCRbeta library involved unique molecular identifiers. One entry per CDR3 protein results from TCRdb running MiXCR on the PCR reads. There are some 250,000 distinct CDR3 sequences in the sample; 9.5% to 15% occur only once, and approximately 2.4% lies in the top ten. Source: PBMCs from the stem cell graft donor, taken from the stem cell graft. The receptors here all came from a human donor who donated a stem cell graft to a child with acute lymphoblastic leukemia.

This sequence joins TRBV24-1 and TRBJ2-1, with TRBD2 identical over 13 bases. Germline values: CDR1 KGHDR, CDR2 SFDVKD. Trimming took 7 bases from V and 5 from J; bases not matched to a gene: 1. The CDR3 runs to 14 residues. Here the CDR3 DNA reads TGTGCCACCAGGGGGACTAGCGGGAACAATGAGCAGTTCTTC. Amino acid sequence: CATRGTSGNNEQFF.

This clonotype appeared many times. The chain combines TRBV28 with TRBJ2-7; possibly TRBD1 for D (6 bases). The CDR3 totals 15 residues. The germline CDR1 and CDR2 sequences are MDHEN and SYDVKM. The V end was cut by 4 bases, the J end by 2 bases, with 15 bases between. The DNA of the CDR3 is TGTGCCAGCAGTTCCACAGGGAACTTTACCTACGAGCAGTACTTC. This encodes CASSSTGNFTYEQYF.